This section outlines one T cell receptor beta chain sequence together with its context. Its antigen is not known. This may come from a read error, since a much larger clone is one base off. Other DNA variants within this sample encode the same CDR3. This sample is part of a study of metastatic and nonmetastatic thyroid tumors. Across the whole study: Repertoire comparisons spanned blood and tumor or nodule tissue from malignant and benign thyroid patients. Findings and caveats of the study: Versus benign nodules, malignant thyroid tumors reportedly had significantly higher TCR beta diversity, in blood and tumor.

In the original workflow: A classifier of distant metastasis in papillary thyroid cancer was built from CDR3 differences (across clinicopathological groups). TCRdb reprocessed the PCR reads using MiXCR. The V and J calls come from TCRdb's annotation, not from the publication. The repertoire holds some 23,000 clones, with roughly 22% as singletons. All patients reached thyroid surgery having received no treatment beforehand. CDR1 and CDR2 (germline): SGHRS, YFSETQ. The CDR3 covers 12 residues. This TCR was sampled from a female donor with papillary thyroid cancer or a benign thyroid nodule (not recorded which). Some clones in this sample may be carry-over from other donors' samples. Source material: blood. This chain connects TRBV5-1 to TRBJ2-3; D call uncertain. The DNA of the CDR3 is TGTGCCAGCAGTTATTCCACAGATACGCAGTATTTT. Protein sequence: CASSYSTDTQYF. Supplemented by reference TRBV5-1 and TRBJ2-3, the full variable domain reads KAGVTQTPRYLIKTRGQQVTLSCSPISGHRSVSWYQQTPGQGLQFLFEYFSETQRNKGNFPGRFSGRQFSNSRSEMNVSTLELGDSALYLCASSYSTDTQYFGPGTRLTVL.